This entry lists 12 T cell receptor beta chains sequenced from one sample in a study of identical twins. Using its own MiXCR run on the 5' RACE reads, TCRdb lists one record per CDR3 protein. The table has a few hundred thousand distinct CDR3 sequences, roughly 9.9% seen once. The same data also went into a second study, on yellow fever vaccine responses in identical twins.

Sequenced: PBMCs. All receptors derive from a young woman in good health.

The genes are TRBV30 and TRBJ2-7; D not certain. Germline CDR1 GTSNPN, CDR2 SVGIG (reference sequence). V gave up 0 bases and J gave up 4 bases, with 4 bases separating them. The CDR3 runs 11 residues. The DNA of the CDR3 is TGTGCCTGGAGTGTTACTTACGAGCAGTACTTC. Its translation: CAWSVTYEQYF.

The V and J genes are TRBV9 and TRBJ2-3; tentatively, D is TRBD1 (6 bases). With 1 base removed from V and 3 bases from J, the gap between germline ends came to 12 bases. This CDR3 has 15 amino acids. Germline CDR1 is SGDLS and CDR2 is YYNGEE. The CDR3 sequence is CASSVTGSATDTQYF. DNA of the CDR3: TGTGCCAGCAGCGTAACAGGGTCTGCTACAGATACGCAGTATTTT.

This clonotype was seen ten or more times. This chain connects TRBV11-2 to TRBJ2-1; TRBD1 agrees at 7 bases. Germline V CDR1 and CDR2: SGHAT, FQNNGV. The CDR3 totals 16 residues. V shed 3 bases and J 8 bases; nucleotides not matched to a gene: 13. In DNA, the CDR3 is TGTGCCAGCAGCTTGGGGGACAGCTGGGCCCTGGATGAGCAGTTCTTC. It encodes CASSLGDSWALDEQFF. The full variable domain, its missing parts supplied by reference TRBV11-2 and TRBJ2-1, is EAGVAQSPRYKIIEKRQSVAFWCNPISGHATLYWYQQILGQGPKLLIQFQNNGVVDDSQLPKDRFSAERLKGVDSTLKIQPAKLEDSAVYLCASSLGDSWALDEQFFGPGTRLTVL.

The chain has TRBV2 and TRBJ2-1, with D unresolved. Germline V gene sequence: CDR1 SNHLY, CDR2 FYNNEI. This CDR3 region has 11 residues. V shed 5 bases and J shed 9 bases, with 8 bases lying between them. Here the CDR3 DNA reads TGTGCCAGCAGTATAATGGGTGAGCAGTTCTTC. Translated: CASSIMGEQFF.

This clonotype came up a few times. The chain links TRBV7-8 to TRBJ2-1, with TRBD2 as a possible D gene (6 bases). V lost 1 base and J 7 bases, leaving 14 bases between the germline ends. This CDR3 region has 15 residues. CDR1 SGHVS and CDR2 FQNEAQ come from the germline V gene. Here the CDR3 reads CASSLDGRGWNEQFF. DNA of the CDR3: TGTGCCAGCAGCTTAGACGGGAGAGGGTGGAATGAGCAGTTCTTC.

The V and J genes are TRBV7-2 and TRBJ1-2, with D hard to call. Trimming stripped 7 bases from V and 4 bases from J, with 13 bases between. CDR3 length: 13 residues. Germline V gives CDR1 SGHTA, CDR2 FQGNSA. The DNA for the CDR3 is TGTGCCAGCACCCTGCCGGAACGCTATGGCTACACCTTC. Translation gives CASTLPERYGYTF.

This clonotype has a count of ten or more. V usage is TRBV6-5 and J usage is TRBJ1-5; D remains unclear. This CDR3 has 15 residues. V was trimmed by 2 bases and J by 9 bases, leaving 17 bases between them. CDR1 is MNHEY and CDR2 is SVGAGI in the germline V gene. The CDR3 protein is CASSYLSRNGSPQHF. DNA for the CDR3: TGTGCCAGCAGTTACCTGTCCCGCAATGGATCGCCCCAGCATTTT.

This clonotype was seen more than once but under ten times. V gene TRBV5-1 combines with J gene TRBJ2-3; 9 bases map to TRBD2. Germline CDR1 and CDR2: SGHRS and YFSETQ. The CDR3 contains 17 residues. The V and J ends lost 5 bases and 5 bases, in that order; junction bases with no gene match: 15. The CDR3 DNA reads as TGCGCCAGCAGTTCTCAGCGGGGGGAATTCTCGGGAGATACGCAGTATTTT. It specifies CASSSQRGEFSGDTQYF.

In nucleotides, the CDR3 is TGTGCCAGCAGTCATACCCGGGGGTTTAACAATGAGCAGTTCTTC. Translation gives CASSHTRGFNNEQFF. The chain links TRBV12-3 or TRBV12-4 to TRBJ2-1; weak D call: TRBD2 (6 bases). Trimming pared 5 bases from V and 5 bases from J, leaving 16 bases between. This CDR3 region has 15 residues.

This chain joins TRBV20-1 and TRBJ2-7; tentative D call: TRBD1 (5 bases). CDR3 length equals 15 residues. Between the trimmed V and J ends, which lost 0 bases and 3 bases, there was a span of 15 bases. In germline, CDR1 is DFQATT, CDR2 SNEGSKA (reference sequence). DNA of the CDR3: TGCAGTGCTAGAGACCCCCTCGGACACATCTACGAGCAGTACTTC. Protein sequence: CSARDPLGHIYEQYF.

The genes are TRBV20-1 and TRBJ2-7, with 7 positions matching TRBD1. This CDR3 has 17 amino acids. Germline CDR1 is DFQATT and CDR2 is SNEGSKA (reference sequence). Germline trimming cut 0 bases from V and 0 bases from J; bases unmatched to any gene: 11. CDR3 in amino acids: CSARDFRNRGGSYEQYF. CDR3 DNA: TGCAGTGCTAGAGATTTCCGTAACAGGGGTGGCTCCTACGAGCAGTACTTC.

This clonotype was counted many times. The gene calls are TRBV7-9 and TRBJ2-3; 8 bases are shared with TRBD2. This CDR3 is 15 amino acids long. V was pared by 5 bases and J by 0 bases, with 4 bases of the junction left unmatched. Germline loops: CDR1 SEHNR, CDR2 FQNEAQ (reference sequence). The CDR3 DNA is TGTGCCAGCAGCAAAGCGGGGGCCAGCACAGATACGCAGTATTTT. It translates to CASSKAGASTDTQYF.